Sequencing of this T cell receptor beta chain was carried out in a study of cytomegalovirus exposure and HLA in healthy donors. In regard to this clone: The target antigen is unknown.

Whole-study findings and limits: While the bulk of TCR sequences proved rare, some public TCRs turned up in many donors.

This CDR3 spans 13 amino acids. CDR1 is SQVTM and CDR2 is ANQGSEA in the germline V gene. V was clipped by 5 bases and J by 3 bases, with 13 bases between them. The primer mix had 60 Vbeta and 13 Jbeta primers. Sequencing used immunoSEQ multiplex PCR; TCRdb keeps in-frame clones, though not all of them. The sample records about 140,000 clones, over 80% being singletons. This receptor was obtained from a middle-aged man in good health and CMV-seronegative. V gene TRBV29-1 combines with J gene TRBJ1-1; D may be TRBD1 (5 bases). What was sequenced was PBMCs. CDR3 nucleotide sequence: TGCAGCGTTCGACCGGGAGGGGACACTGAAGCTTTCTTT. Protein: CSVRPGGDTEAFF.